One and the same sample provided the 4 T cell receptor beta chains below, sequenced in a study of T-cell memory formation after mild COVID-19. Via MiXCR, TCRdb re-called the 5' RACE reads, giving one row per CDR3 protein. The data show about 84,000 distinct CDR3 sequences, about 15% seen once. Input material: PBMCs or a T cell subset sorted from them (not recorded which). Receptor source: an adult woman who had mild COVID-19 (a few samples of this study predate the infection). Cell type and time point are not known.

This clonotype has just a few counts. The chain has TRBV27 and TRBJ2-7, with TRBD1 matching over 9 bases. The CDR3 is 14 amino acids. Germline V gene lookup returns CDR1 MNHEY and CDR2 SMNVEV (reference sequence). V dropped 6 bases and J dropped 3; count of bases not matched to a gene: 6. CDR3 nucleotide sequence: TGTGCCAGCAGACCGGGGGACAGGGTCTACGAGCAGTACTTC. The encoded protein is CASRPGDRVYEQYF.

For the CDR3, the DNA is TGTGCCAGCAGTTTCCCTTTGGGGGAGCAGTACTTC. Amino acid sequence: CASSFPLGEQYF. This rearrangement joins TRBV12-3 or TRBV12-4 to TRBJ2-7; D is unresolved. Trimming stripped 3 bases from V and 7 bases from J, with 10 bases between. This CDR3 is 12 amino acids long.

This clonotype showed up just a few times. This rearrangement joins TRBV15 to TRBJ2-2; a possible D gene is TRBD2 (6 bases). Trimming stripped 0 bases from V and 4 bases from J, with 12 bases between. Germline CDR1 LNHNV, CDR2 YYDKDF (reference sequence). This CDR3 has 16 amino acids. CDR3 sequence: CATSRDRGLTTGELFF. The DNA of the CDR3 is TGTGCCACCAGCAGAGATAGGGGACTCACCACCGGGGAGCTGTTTTTT.

V is TRBV9 and J is TRBJ2-1; D is ambiguous. Germline V gene sequence: CDR1 SGDLS, CDR2 YYNGEE. Between the trimmed V and J ends, which lost 1 base and 7 bases, there was a span of 6 bases. The CDR3 consists of 12 residues. This CDR3 is CASSVHGNEQFF. CDR3 bases: TGTGCCAGCAGCGTACACGGGAATGAGCAGTTCTTC.